A selection of T cell receptor beta chains follows, all from one sample in a study of blood T cell repertoires in COVID-19. Assay used: immunoSEQ multiplex PCR; TCRdb lists only in-frame clones, some missing. The sample consists of about 35,000 clones, approximately 78% of them appearing once. The sequenced material came from peripheral blood. The source is a human donor in a cohort sampled during active or convalescent COVID-19. The donor label of this sample is uncertain. Both conserved end residues are part of each CDR3. A D gene is named only where the DNA matches it firmly. The size of a clone is reported for some rows only, either as once, few or many, or as a class for expanded clones.

clone_size j_call d_call v_call cdr3_nt cdr3_aa
- TRBJ2-5 - TRBV24-1 TGTGCCACCTCTGATGGGGGGAGCGAGGAGACCCAGTACTTC CATSDGGSEETQYF
many TRBJ1-4 - TRBV25-1 TGTGCCAGCAGTGAATTTGGACAGCCTCGTGAAAAACTGTTTTTT CASSEFGQPREKLFF
- TRBJ1-2 TRBD1 TRBV4-2 TGTGCCAGCAGCCAGGAACAGGGGCCCTATGGCTACACCTTC CASSQEQGPYGYTF
- TRBJ2-5 TRBD1 TRBV7-7 TGTGCTAGCAGCTTAGGGACAGGGGGCCAGGAGACCCAGTACTTC CASSLGTGGQETQYF
- TRBJ2-7 - TRBV27 TGTGCCAGCAGCCGTAGCGGCTTCTCCTACGAGCAGTACTTC CASSRSGFSYEQYF
few TRBJ2-7 TRBD1 TRBV24-1 TGTGCCACCAGTGACCCCCGGGACAGGACCTACGAGCAGTACTTC CATSDPRDRTYEQYF
- TRBJ1-1 - TRBV5-1 TGCGCCAGCAGAGGGGTATCGGTGAACACTGAAGCTTTCTTT CASRGVSVNTEAFF
- TRBJ2-1 TRBD2 TRBV9 TGTGCCAGCAGCGGACTAGCGGGAGGAACCGAGCAGTTCTTC CASSGLAGGTEQFF
- TRBJ2-7 TRBD2 TRBV3-1/TRBV3-2 TGTGCCAGCAGCCCCTCTCCCGGACTAGCGGGCTACGAGCAGTACTTC CASSPSPGLAGYEQYF
- TRBJ1-6 TRBD1 TRBV30 TGTGCCTGGAGTCTTGCAGGGGGAAATTCACCCCTCCACTTT CAWSLAGGNSPLHF
- TRBJ2-3 TRBD2 TRBV2 TGTGCCAGCAGTGAGGGGCTAGCGGGAGGCGCGACAGATACGCAGTATTTT CASSEGLAGGATDTQYF
few TRBJ2-7 TRBD1 TRBV5-5 TGTGCCAGCAGGGAAAACAGGGGACCATCCTACGAGCAGTACTTC CASRENRGPSYEQYF
- TRBJ2-7 TRBD2 TRBV24-1 TGTGCCACCAGTGACCCTTCTAGCGGGAGTTACGAGCAGTACTTC CATSDPSSGSYEQYF
- TRBJ2-7 - TRBV7-2 TGTGCCAGCAGCTTAGCGCGGTCAGCCTACGAGCAGTACTTC CASSLARSAYEQYF
- TRBJ2-1 TRBD2 TRBV30 TGTGCCTGGAGTCTACTAGCGGGAAAGCAGTTCTTC CAWSLLAGKQFF
few TRBJ2-7 - TRBV15 TGTGCCACCAGCAGAGACGGGGAGACCTACGAGCAGTACTTC CATSRDGETYEQYF
- TRBJ2-2 - TRBV4-3 TGCGCCAGCAGCCAAGACCAGTTCCCCGGGGAGCTGTTTTTT CASSQDQFPGELFF
- TRBJ2-1 TRBD2 TRBV11-2 TGTGCCAGCAGCTGGACTAGCGTCAACAATGAGCAGTTCTTC CASSWTSVNNEQFF
- TRBJ1-2 TRBD1 TRBV29-1 TGCAGCGTTTCGACAGGGGAAGGCTACACCTTC CSVSTGEGYTF
once TRBJ2-7 - TRBV5-1 TGCGCCAGCAGCTTAACCCTGAGCTCCTACGAGCAGTACTTC CASSLTLSSYEQYF
- TRBJ2-2 - TRBV9 TGTGCCAGCAGCGTAGTTCAGAACACCGGGGAGCTGTTTTTT CASSVVQNTGELFF
- TRBJ2-2 - TRBV7-9 TGTGCCAGCAGCTTAGTAGGGTGGGACAAGAACACCGGGGAGCTGTTTTTT CASSLVGWDKNTGELFF
- TRBJ2-7 TRBD2 TRBV7-2 TGTGCCAGCAGCTTGGGGGGTAGCGGGAGGTTCTACGAGCAGTACTTC CASSLGGSGRFYEQYF
once TRBJ2-1 TRBD2 TRBV7-9 TGTGCCAGCAGCGCCGGACTAGCGGGTTACAATGAGCAGTTCTTC CASSAGLAGYNEQFF
- TRBJ1-6 - TRBV7-3 TGTGCCAGCAGCTTTGGGGGCGGGTATAATTCACCCCTCCACTTT CASSFGGGYNSPLHF
- TRBJ2-2 - TRBV12-3/TRBV12-4 TGTGCCAGCAGTTTACATGAGGCCGGGGAGCTGTTTTTT CASSLHEAGELFF
- TRBJ2-5 - TRBV12-5 TGTGCTAGTGGTTATGGCGGCATACTGGAGACCCAGTACTTC CASGYGGILETQYF
- TRBJ2-3 - TRBV7-2 TGTGCCAGCAGCGACCAGACATTTTCCACAGATACGCAGTATTTT CASSDQTFSTDTQYF
few TRBJ2-5 TRBD2 TRBV3-1/TRBV3-2 TGTGCCAGCCTCGGGACTAGCGGGAGGGCCGCTTTTCGGGAGACCCAGTACTTC CASLGTSGRAAFRETQYF
- TRBJ2-1 TRBD2 TRBV4-3 TGCGCCAGCAGCCAAGATAATGCGGGAGTGGGAAATGAGCAGTTCTTC CASSQDNAGVGNEQFF
- TRBJ2-2 TRBD2 TRBV2 TGTGCCAGCCTAGCGGGAGGAGGGGAGCTGTTTTTT CASLAGGGELFF
- TRBJ2-6 - TRBV19 TGTGCCAGTAGTATACAGTTCTCTGGGGCCAACGTCCTGACTTTC CASSIQFSGANVLTF
- TRBJ1-3 TRBD1 TRBV10-3 TGTGCCATCAGTGAAGACAGGGCAGGAAACACCATATATTTT CAISEDRAGNTIYF
- TRBJ2-7 - TRBV5-1 TGCGCCAGCAGCTTGAATGCCCAACTCTACGAGCAGTACTTC CASSLNAQLYEQYF
once TRBJ2-7 - TRBV28 TGTGCCAGCAGTCGGGGTCGGGAGCAGTACTTC CASSRGREQYF
- TRBJ1-2 TRBD1 TRBV19 TGTGCCAGTAGTCTTGAGGGACAGGGTGGCTATGGCTACACCTTC CASSLEGQGGYGYTF
few TRBJ2-1 - TRBV30 TGTGCCTGGAGTAAGAAGGGGGAGGGTTACAATGAGCAGTTCTTC CAWSKKGEGYNEQFF
- TRBJ2-2 TRBD1 TRBV18 TGTGCCAGCTCACCTCGGACAGGGAACACCGGGGAGCTGTTTTTT CASSPRTGNTGELFF
- TRBJ2-5 - TRBV5-6 TGTGCCAGCAGCTTCCGAGAGACCCAGTACTTC CASSFRETQYF
- TRBJ1-6 - TRBV7-9 TGTGCCAGCAGCTTTCGGGACACCCTGAACGGTTCACCCCTCCACTTT CASSFRDTLNGSPLHF
- TRBJ2-7 TRBD2 TRBV24-1 TGTGCCACCAGTGGACTAGCGGGAGGCGAGCAGTACTTC CATSGLAGGEQYF
- TRBJ2-1 TRBD1 TRBV6-5 TGTGCCAGCAGGGAGTGGGACAGAGGGACCCGGGGGTTCTTC CASREWDRGTRGFF
- TRBJ2-4 TRBD2 TRBV3-1/TRBV3-2 TGTGCCAGCAGCCAAGAAGGCGGGAGGGGGTACATTCAGTACTTC CASSQEGGRGYIQYF
- TRBJ2-1 - TRBV19 TGTGCCAGTGGAGAGGCGGGCTCCTACAATGAGCAGTTCTTC CASGEAGSYNEQFF
- TRBJ2-2 - TRBV7-2 TGTGCCAGCAGCTTAAATCCAGGGGCCGTGGCCGGGGAGCTGTTTTTT CASSLNPGAVAGELFF
- TRBJ2-7 - TRBV5-1 TGCGCCAGCAGCTTGCAGGGGCCCTCCTACGAGCAGTACTTC CASSLQGPSYEQYF
once TRBJ1-2 TRBD1 TRBV30 TGTGCCTGCAGACAGGGGGCAGCTGGCTACACCTTC CACRQGAAGYTF
- TRBJ2-1 - TRBV5-3 TGTGCCAGAAGCGTCAAGCGGAAGCGCTCCTACAATGAGCAGTTCTTC CARSVKRKRSYNEQFF
- TRBJ2-5 TRBD2 TRBV7-2 TGTGCCAGCAGCCCGGGACTAGTGGGGGTAGGGGAGACCCAGTACTTC CASSPGLVGVGETQYF
- TRBJ2-3 - TRBV11-3 TGTGCCAGCACACATCCAGGGATCACAGATACGCAGTATTTT CASTHPGITDTQYF